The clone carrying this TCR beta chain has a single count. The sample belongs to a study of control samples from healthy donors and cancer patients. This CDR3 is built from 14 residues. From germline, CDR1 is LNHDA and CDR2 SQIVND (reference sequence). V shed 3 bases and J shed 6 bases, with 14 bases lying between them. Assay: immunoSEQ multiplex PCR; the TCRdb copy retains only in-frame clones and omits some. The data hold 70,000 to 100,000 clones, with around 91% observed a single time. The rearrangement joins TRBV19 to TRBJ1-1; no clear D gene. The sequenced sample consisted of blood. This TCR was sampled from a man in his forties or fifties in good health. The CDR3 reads CASSILSVSAEAFF. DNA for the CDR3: TGTGCCAGTAGTATCCTATCAGTATCCGCTGAAGCTTTCTTT.